The next 2 T cell receptor beta chains were all read from a single sample in a study of T cells in Graves' hyperthyroidism and ophthalmopathy. RNA transcripts served as the template for amplifying TCR beta CDR3 regions. The HTBI primer set served for first-round RT-PCR of the TCR CDR3. TCRdb fed the multiplex PCR reads into MiXCR, producing one record per CDR3 protein. The sample includes about 320,000 distinct CDR3 sequences, around a sixth of them seen just once. The source material was blood. Receptor source: a man aged 25 to 40 with Graves' hyperthyroidism.

This clonotype has at least ten counts. The genes are TRBV12-3 or TRBV12-4 and TRBJ2-2, with D possibly matching TRBD2 (5 bases). The CDR3 totals 15 residues. The germline V and J ends were trimmed by 0 bases and 2 bases, with 7 bases remaining between them. CDR3: CASSLAAVNTGELFF. The CDR3 DNA is TGTGCCAGCAGTTTAGCAGCGGTAAACACCGGGGAGCTGTTTTTT.

This clonotype was seen only once. It may be a read error: a sequence one base away is much more abundant. Here the CDR3 DNA reads TGCGCCAGCAGCTTGTCCCTAGCGGACAGCACAGATAGGCAGTATTTT. It is translated as CASSLSLADSTDRQYF. The chain employs TRBV5-1 and TRBJ2-3, with D possibly TRBD2 on 7 matching bases. Germline loops: CDR1 SGHRS, CDR2 YFSETQ. This CDR3 has 16 amino acids.